The rows below give T cell receptor beta chains drawn from one sample of a study of blood T cell repertoires in COVID-19. TCRdb's table, derived via immunoSEQ multiplex PCR, lists solely in-frame clones and lacks some. Among 30,000 to 40,000 clones, 87% were seen once, and the ten largest hold around 1.8%. Source material: peripheral blood. All receptors come from a man aged 50 or older with active or convalescent COVID-19. CDR3s include the opening cysteine and the closing phenylalanine or tryptophan. The D gene is left open where the match is weak. A clone size is listed for some rows: how often the clone was seen (once, few, many), or a class if it is expanded.

v_call,d_call,clone_size,j_call,cdr3_nt,cdr3_aa
TRBV7-2,TRBD2,-,TRBJ2-5,TGTGCCAGCAGCTTAGGACTAGCGGGAGAGACCCAGTACTTC,CASSLGLAGETQYF
TRBV6-1,-,once,TRBJ2-7,TGTGCCAGCAGTGAATTTCAGGGTTCCTACGAGCAGTACTTC,CASSEFQGSYEQYF
TRBV4-3,-,-,TRBJ2-1,TGCGCCAGCAGCCCCCAGGCACTAGCACCTTACAATGAGCAGTTCTTC,CASSPQALAPYNEQFF
TRBV5-1,-,-,TRBJ1-4,TGCGCCAGCAGCCCACAGGGATCTAATGAAAAACTGTTTTTT,CASSPQGSNEKLFF
TRBV24-1,-,-,TRBJ1-2,TGTGCCACCAGTGATTTCGGCAGGGGAAACTATGGCTACACCTTC,CATSDFGRGNYGYTF
TRBV28,-,once,TRBJ2-1,TGTGCCAGCACTCCCTCACCGGGACTCACAAAACGCAATGAGCAGTTCTTC,CASTPSPGLTKRNEQFF
TRBV27,-,-,TRBJ2-2,TGTGCCAGCAGTTTATTTACCCAGGGGCCCGGGGAGCTGTTTTTT,CASSLFTQGPGELFF
TRBV6-2/TRBV6-3,TRBD1,-,TRBJ1-5,TGTGCCAGCAGTTACAACAGGGGGCTCTCGCAGCCCCAGCATTTT,CASSYNRGLSQPQHF
TRBV20-1,-,-,TRBJ2-7,TGCAGTGCGAGGACTTCGTACGAGCAGTACTTC,CSARTSYEQYF
TRBV10-3,TRBD1,-,TRBJ2-3,TGTGCCATCAGTGAGTCGAAGGACAGGGGATTCACAGATACGCAGTATTTT,CAISESKDRGFTDTQYF
TRBV27,-,-,TRBJ2-2,TGTGCCAGCAGACGGGGGTGGGCGAACACCGGGGAGCTGTTTTTT,CASRRGWANTGELFF
TRBV5-1,TRBD1,-,TRBJ2-5,TGCGCCAGCAGCCGTCGCTCCGGGACAGGGGTAGAGACCCAGTACTTC,CASSRRSGTGVETQYF
TRBV28,TRBD2,once,TRBJ2-2,TGTGCCAGCACGAAGACTAGCGGGAGTGGGGAGCTGTTTTTT,CASTKTSGSGELFF
TRBV18,-,-,TRBJ2-7,TGTGCCAGCTCCCGCCAGGGGAGTACCTACGAGCAGTACTTC,CASSRQGSTYEQYF
TRBV6-2/TRBV6-3,TRBD1,few,TRBJ2-7,TGTGCCAGCAGTCACAGGGGATCCGAGCAGTACTTC,CASSHRGSEQYF
TRBV6-5,-,-,TRBJ2-6,TGTGCCAGCACTTCCGGGGACTCTGGGGCCAACGTCCTGACTTTC,CASTSGDSGANVLTF
TRBV5-6,-,-,TRBJ2-5,TGTGCCAGCAGCCCATTTTACAGGGTTAGGGAGACCCAGTACTTC,CASSPFYRVRETQYF
TRBV5-1,-,-,TRBJ2-7,TGCGCCAGCAGCCTAACGATCCCTCCTGGTACCTACGAGCAGTACTTC,CASSLTIPPGTYEQYF
TRBV7-2,TRBD1,-,TRBJ1-4,TGTGCCAGCAGCCACAGGCCCACTACCGGGACAGCTAATGAAAAACTGTTTTTT,CASSHRPTTGTANEKLFF
TRBV5-1,-,-,TRBJ2-1,TGCGCCAGCAGCTTGCTGTACTACAATGAGCAGTTCTTC,CASSLLYYNEQFF
TRBV11-2,TRBD2,-,TRBJ2-7,TGTGCCAGCAGCTCCGGACTAGCGGGAGCCTACGAGCAGTACTTC,CASSSGLAGAYEQYF
TRBV6-5,TRBD2,once,TRBJ2-5,TGTGCCAGCAGTTACGGCGGGAGGGCCGGAGGGACCCAGTACTTC,CASSYGGRAGGTQYF
TRBV7-2,TRBD2,once,TRBJ2-7,TGTGCCAGCAGCCTCAAGGCAGGTGGACTAGCGGGTGTCTACGAGCAGTACTTC,CASSLKAGGLAGVYEQYF
TRBV9,-,once,TRBJ2-1,TGTGCCAGCAGCGTAGGTGGGCTAGCCAATGAGCAGTTCTTC,CASSVGGLANEQFF
TRBV7-9,-,few,TRBJ2-7,TGTGCCAGCAGCCCCAAGCTAGCGAGAATGGTATACTTC,CASSPKLARMVYF
TRBV5-1,TRBD1,-,TRBJ1-1,TGCGCCAGCAAAGGACAGGGCAACACTGAAGCTTTCTTT,CASKGQGNTEAFF
TRBV28,TRBD1,-,TRBJ1-1,TGTGCCAGCAGTTTACCATGGGACAGGATTAACACTGAAGCTTTCTTT,CASSLPWDRINTEAFF
TRBV10-1,-,-,TRBJ2-1,TGCGCCAGCAGTGAAAAGCGGTCCTCTGAAGAGCAGTTCTTC,CASSEKRSSEEQFF
TRBV27,-,once,TRBJ1-6,TGTGCCAGCAGAAGAGACCGAACGGGCTCCTATAATTCACCCCTCCACTTT,CASRRDRTGSYNSPLHF
TRBV6-5,TRBD1,-,TRBJ2-5,TGTGCCAGCAAATCCGGGACAGGGCGAGGGGCCCAGTACTTC,CASKSGTGRGAQYF
TRBV6-1,-,-,TRBJ2-7,TGTGCCAGCAGTGAAGGGCGGCGGGAAGGCTACGAGCAGTACTTC,CASSEGRREGYEQYF
TRBV5-1,-,-,TRBJ2-3,TGCGCCAGCAGCTCGGACCCGGCCAGGGGCTCCTATAAGGGCCCGGATACGCAGTATTTT,CASSSDPARGSYKGPDTQYF
TRBV4-3,TRBD2,-,TRBJ2-4,TGCGCCAGCAGCCAGGGGACTAGCGGGTCTAAAAACATTCAGTACTTC,CASSQGTSGSKNIQYF
TRBV4-1,-,-,TRBJ1-3,TGCGCCAGCAGCCAAGTGGAGTGGCCCTCTGGAAACACCATATATTTT,CASSQVEWPSGNTIYF
TRBV30,-,-,TRBJ2-1,TGTGGTTTGGGGGGAGTTCAGGTCCACAATGAGCAGTTCTTC,CGLGGVQVHNEQFF
TRBV10-3,-,once,TRBJ1-5,TGTGCCATCAGTCCGGGAAGCAATCAGCCCCAGCATTTT,CAISPGSNQPQHF
TRBV7-2,-,-,TRBJ2-1,TGTGCCAGCAGCTTAATAGAGGTGAATGAGCAGTTCTTC,CASSLIEVNEQFF
TRBV28,TRBD1,-,TRBJ1-5,TGTGCCAGCAGCAAAGGGGGCGTGGGGGGCAATCAGCCCCAGCATTTT,CASSKGGVGGNQPQHF
TRBV7-9,-,few,TRBJ1-1,TGTGCCAGCAGCTTAGAGACAGGAGGGAACACTGAAGCTTTCTTT,CASSLETGGNTEAFF
TRBV28,TRBD2,-,TRBJ2-5,TGTGCCAGCAGTCGCGGGAGTGTGAAGACCCAGTACTTC,CASSRGSVKTQYF
TRBV19,-,-,TRBJ2-3,TGTGCCAGTAGTTGGCGGGGTAAGGTTACAGATACGCAGTATTTT,CASSWRGKVTDTQYF
TRBV19,TRBD2,-,TRBJ2-2,TGTGCCAGTAGTATTGGTAATAGCGGGAGGGGTAACACCGGGGAGCTGTTTTTT,CASSIGNSGRGNTGELFF
TRBV19,-,-,TRBJ1-5,TGTGCCAGTAGTATTAGTGCGGTGACGCTGATCTATGGACGGGGGGAGCCCCAGCATTTT,CASSISAVTLIYGRGEPQHF
TRBV30,TRBD1,-,TRBJ1-6,TGTGCCTGGAGCGTGACAGGGTTTTATTCACCCCTCCACTTT,CAWSVTGFYSPLHF
TRBV21-1,-,once,TRBJ2-1,TGTGCCAGCAGCGGAGGGGACAGGGGAAGCTCCTACAATGAGCAGTTCTTC,CASSGGDRGSSYNEQFF
TRBV5-6,TRBD2,-,TRBJ2-3,TGTGCCAGCAGCTTTGGGCTAGCGGACACAGATACGCAGTATTTT,CASSFGLADTDTQYF
TRBV5-1,-,few,TRBJ2-7,TGCGCCAGCAGTCCACTCGACAGGATCTACGAGCAGTACTTC,CASSPLDRIYEQYF
TRBV19,TRBD1,-,TRBJ2-1,TGTGCCAGTAGTATCAGGGCAGGGGGCACCTACAATGAGCAGTTCTTC,CASSIRAGGTYNEQFF
TRBV18,TRBD1,-,TRBJ2-3,TGTGCCAGCTCACCCCGGGACAGCCGATACATCACAGATACGCAGTATTTT,CASSPRDSRYITDTQYF
TRBV6-5,-,-,TRBJ2-5,TGTGCCAGCTCCCCGTTTACCGTTAGGGGAGAGACCCAGTACTTC,CASSPFTVRGETQYF
TRBV10-3,-,-,TRBJ1-3,TGTGCCATCAGTGATTTCCTTACCCGGAGGCTGAGCTCTGGAAACACCATATATTTT,CAISDFLTRRLSSGNTIYF
TRBV21-1,-,-,TRBJ2-7,TGTGCCAGCAGCAAAGGAAAAGGGACAGGCGAGCAGTACTTC,CASSKGKGTGEQYF
TRBV28,TRBD2,-,TRBJ2-3,TGTGCCAGCAGATTAGGGACTAGCGGGAGCACAGATACGCAGTATTTT,CASRLGTSGSTDTQYF
TRBV7-2,TRBD2,-,TRBJ2-5,TGTGCCAGCAGCTTCGTTCTAGCGGGTCCGCAGGAGACCCAGTACTTC,CASSFVLAGPQETQYF